The clone carrying this T cell receptor (beta chain) was observed a handful of times. Its antigen remains unidentified. CDR3 and TCR beta VDJ profiling relied on a genomic DNA template. TCRdb itself ran the reads through MiXCR, one entry per CDR3 protein. The table lists fewer than 100,000 distinct CDR3 sequences, approximately 46% of them singletons, with 65% to 70% in the top ten. This specimen belongs to a study of CD8+CD57+ T cells in acquired aplastic anemia. Points from the study as a whole: CD8+ Simpson's diversity did not differ significantly between patients and controls.

V lost 0 bases and J 3 bases, leaving 5 bases between the germline ends. Per germline, CDR1 GTSNPN and CDR2 SVGIG (reference sequence). The CDR3 sequence is 13 residues long. The gene calls are TRBV30 and TRBJ2-2, with D uncertain. Specimen: sorted CD4+, CD8+, or CD8+CD57+ T cells (not recorded which) from PBMCs. This sequence originates from a human donor in good health, serving as a control. This CDR3 reads CAWSVGDTGELFF. The CDR3, as DNA: TGTGCCTGGAGTGTTGGGGACACCGGGGAGCTGTTTTTT. Using reference TRBV30 and TRBJ2-2 for the parts outside the CDR3, the full variable domain is SQTIHQWPATLVQPVGSPLSLECTVEGTSNPNLYWYRQAAGRGLQLLFYSVGIGQISSEVPQNLSASRPQDRQFILSSKKLLLSDSGFYLCAWSVGDTGELFFGEGSRLTVL.